A single sample gave rise to the 22 T cell receptor beta chains below, sequenced in a study of T cell responses to AZD1222 COVID-19 vaccine. The method was immunoSEQ multiplex PCR; TCRdb's version includes in-frame clones alone and lacks a portion of them. The sample records 150,000 to 190,000 clones, over 80% being singletons. Sequences were derived from peripheral blood, sampled 28 days after the second AZD1222 dose. These TCRs come from an adult who received the AZD1222 COVID-19 vaccine.

The V and J genes are TRBV5-6 and TRBJ2-1; TRBD2 is a possible D gene (6 bases). This CDR3 spans 18 amino acids. V was cut by 0 bases and J by 2 bases, with 18 bases left in between. The germline CDR1 and CDR2 sequences are SGHDT and YYEEEE. The CDR3, as DNA: TGTGCCAGCAGCTTGGCGCTAGCGAGGGTTGGAGCCTACAATGAGCAGTTCTTC. Protein sequence: CASSLALARVGAYNEQFF.

The V gene is TRBV19, the J gene TRBJ1-5; tentative D call: TRBD1 (5 bases). The CDR3 loop spans 15 amino acids. Germline values: CDR1 LNHDA, CDR2 SQIVND (reference sequence). Trimming removed 4 bases at V and 6 bases at J, with 16 bases between. CDR3 DNA: TGTGCCAGTAGTAACCGTCGGGGGGATGCTCAGCCCCAGCATTTT. As protein: CASSNRRGDAQPQHF.

The chain is built from TRBV9 and TRBJ1-1; D remains unclear. The CDR3 runs 14 residues. Germline lookup yields CDR1 SGDLS and CDR2 YYNGEE. Trimming left V 0 bases short and J 4 bases short, with 10 bases between. The CDR3 spells CASSVALEGTEAFF. DNA for the CDR3: TGTGCCAGCAGCGTAGCCTTGGAGGGCACTGAAGCTTTCTTT.

As DNA, the CDR3 is TGTGCCAGTAGTCAAGGGCGGGTGAGGTCCTACAATGAGCAGTTCTTC. As protein: CASSQGRVRSYNEQFF. The chain employs TRBV19 and TRBJ2-1; weak D call: TRBD2 (5 bases). CDR1 LNHDA and CDR2 SQIVND come from the germline V gene (reference sequence). This CDR3 is built from 16 residues. Trimming removed 5 bases from V and 1 base from J, with 15 bases in between.

The rearrangement uses TRBV6-5 and TRBJ2-2; 7 nucleotides line up with TRBD2. Germline V gene data show CDR1 as MNHEY and CDR2 as SVGAGI. V lost 6 bases and J lost 3; bases outside the gene matches: 7. There are 15 residues in the CDR3. In DNA form, the CDR3 reads TGTGCCAGCAGGTTAGGCCTAGCGGACACCGGGGAGCTGTTTTTT. It translates to CASRLGLADTGELFF.

The chain is built from TRBV12-3 or TRBV12-4 and TRBJ2-1; D gene unclear. With 3 bases removed from V and 10 bases from J, the gap between germline ends came to 7 bases. This CDR3 comprises 11 residues. The CDR3, as DNA: TGTGCCAGCAGTTTTAGTAGGGAGCAGTTCTTC. Residues: CASSFSREQFF.

The sample holds one count of this clone. The V call is TRBV24-1, the J call TRBJ2-2; D is perhaps TRBD1 or TRBD2 (5 bases each). The CDR3 has 17 residues. V was shortened by 5 bases and J by 2 bases, with 17 bases between the two germline ends. Germline V gives CDR1 KGHDR, CDR2 SFDVKD. CDR3 loop: CATSGIPQGANTGELFF. Written as DNA, the CDR3 is TGTGCCACCAGTGGTATCCCGCAGGGAGCTAACACCGGGGAGCTGTTTTTT.

This clone has only a few counts. The rearrangement links TRBV5-4 to TRBJ2-2; D is possibly TRBD2 (5 bases). CDR3 length: 12 residues. Germline V CDR1 and CDR2: SGHNT, YYREEE (reference sequence). Trimming took off 3 bases at V and 6 bases at J, with 6 bases between the two ends. The CDR3 region is CASSWESGELFF. The CDR3 nucleotides read TGTGCCAGCAGCTGGGAGTCCGGGGAGCTGTTTTTT.

This rearrangement joins TRBV15 to TRBJ2-7; tentative D call: TRBD1 (6 bases). Trimming left V 0 bases short and J 6 bases short, with 21 bases between. Germline CDR1 is LNHNV and CDR2 is YYDKDF (reference sequence). This CDR3 is 17 amino acids long. The CDR3: CATSRDHLGASSREQYF. The CDR3 bases are TGTGCCACCAGCAGAGATCATCTGGGGGCCTCTTCTCGCGAGCAGTACTTC.

This chain joins TRBV27 and TRBJ2-1; weak D call: TRBD2 (5 bases). There are 14 residues in the CDR3. V was trimmed by 5 bases and J by 6 bases, leaving 14 bases between them. Germline lookup yields CDR1 MNHEY and CDR2 SMNVEV (reference sequence). The CDR3, as DNA: TGTGCCAGCAGTACTCCCGGGATGGGCAATGAGCAGTTCTTC. It is translated as CASSTPGMGNEQFF.

The chain joins TRBV28 to TRBJ1-1, with a tentative D call TRBD1 (5 bases). The CDR3 is 13 residues long. Trimming left V 3 bases short and J 3 bases short, with 8 bases between. The germline gives CDR1 MDHEN, CDR2 SYDVKM. The CDR3, as DNA: TGTGCCAGCAGTTTGCAGGGTGACACTGAAGCTTTCTTT. Residues: CASSLQGDTEAFF.

This chain joins TRBV29-1 and TRBJ1-6; D is perhaps TRBD1 (6 bases). Trimming removed 7 bases from V and 14 bases from J, with 21 bases in between. The CDR3 extends over 13 amino acids. Germline V gene data show CDR1 as SQVTM and CDR2 as ANQGSEA. In nucleotides, the CDR3 is TGCAGCGCAACAACAGGGCCAGTTAGTGCCCTCCACTTT. Its translation is CSATTGPVSALHF.

This sequence joins TRBV3-1 (or the pseudogene TRBV3-2) and TRBJ2-1; D perhaps matches TRBD1 (6 bases). The CDR3 consists of 12 residues. V lost 4 bases and J lost 9, with 10 bases in between. The germline V gene encodes CDR1 LGHDT and CDR2 YNNKEL (reference sequence). CDR3 sequence: CASSPRGGEQFF. CDR3 nucleotide sequence: TGTGCCAGCAGCCCCCGAGGGGGTGAGCAGTTCTTC.

This chain joins TRBV28 and TRBJ2-7; weak D call: TRBD2 (5 bases). V dropped 2 bases and J dropped 10 bases, with 12 bases sitting between them. The CDR3 consists of 12 residues. Germline V gene sequence: CDR1 MDHEN, CDR2 SYDVKM. In DNA form, the CDR3 reads TGTGCCAGCAGTTTAGGGCTAGCAAGTCAGTACTTC. Translated, it gives CASSLGLASQYF.

The chain combines TRBV7-9 with TRBJ2-1, with 9 positions matching TRBD2. Trimming took 2 bases from V and 4 from J; bases not matched to a gene: 15. The length of the CDR3 is 19 residues. Germline CDR1 is SEHNR and CDR2 is FQNEAQ (reference sequence). CDR3 sequence (DNA): TGTGCCAGCAGCTTAAAAGGTGGGGGGCTAGCGGGATCGTACAATGAGCAGTTCTTC. Translation gives CASSLKGGGLAGSYNEQFF.

The chain combines TRBV7-2 with TRBJ1-2, with 9 bases matching TRBD1. V dropped 5 bases and J dropped 4; count of bases not matched to a gene: 8. Germline values: CDR1 SGHTA, CDR2 FQGNSA. This CDR3 has 15 residues. The CDR3 is CASSLSPGQGYGYTF. CDR3 nucleotide sequence: TGTGCCAGCAGCCTGTCTCCGGGACAGGGCTATGGCTACACCTTC.

The chain has TRBV2 and TRBJ2-1; TRBD2 agrees at 7 bases. The CDR3 is made up of 16 amino acids. J lost 3 bases, V lost 2 bases, and 7 bases had no gene match. Germline V lookup: CDR1 SNHLY, CDR2 FYNNEI. CDR3 sequence: CASSESPGTIYNEQFF. As DNA, the CDR3 is TGTGCCAGCAGTGAATCCCCCGGGACTATCTACAATGAGCAGTTCTTC.

This chain joins TRBV28 and TRBJ2-7, with 8 bases aligning to TRBD2. Germline assignment: CDR1 MDHEN and CDR2 SYDVKM. This CDR3 has 17 amino acids. The ends lost 6 bases at V and 4 bases at J; junction bases unmatched: 17. The CDR3 coding sequence is TGTGCCAGCAGCCGGGGGGGTGGAGGGCGAGTGATGTACGAGCAGTACTTC. Protein product: CASSRGGGGRVMYEQYF.

The chain carries TRBV11-3 and TRBJ2-7; D remains ambiguous. Germline assignment: CDR1 SGHNT and CDR2 YENEEA. The CDR3 covers 14 residues. V shed 4 bases and J shed 0 bases, with 10 bases lying between them. CDR3 nucleotides: TGTGCCAGCAGCTCAAGTAGGGCCTCCTACGAGCAGTACTTC. This codes for CASSSSRASYEQYF.

V and J are TRBV2 and TRBJ2-2; D is unclear. The V and J ends lost 6 bases and 4 bases respectively, with 18 bases between them. The CDR3 is made up of 16 amino acids. The V gene's germline CDR1 is SNHLY and CDR2 FYNNEI. The DNA for the CDR3 is TGTGCCAGCAGCGCGAACAGCTTAGTGGGCACCGGGGAGCTGTTTTTT. Amino acid sequence: CASSANSLVGTGELFF.

The V gene is TRBV7-9, the J gene TRBJ1-1; maybe TRBD1 (5 bases). The V gene's germline CDR1 is SEHNR and CDR2 FQNEAQ (reference sequence). Between the trimmed V and J ends, which lost 3 bases and 2 bases, there was a span of 10 bases. The CDR3 is 14 amino acids. The CDR3 DNA reads TGTGCCAGCAGCTTGGAAGGGACCAACACTGAAGCTTTCTTT. Protein: CASSLEGTNTEAFF.

The CDR3 DNA is TGTGCCAGCAGCTGGGGGGGCAAGGGCACTGAAGCTTTCTTT. Amino acid sequence: CASSWGGKGTEAFF. The chain employs TRBV27 and TRBJ1-1, with D possibly matching TRBD1 (6 bases). The CDR3 length is 14 residues. Germline CDR1 is MNHEY and CDR2 is SMNVEV (reference sequence). V was trimmed by 6 bases and J by 4 bases, leaving 15 bases between them.